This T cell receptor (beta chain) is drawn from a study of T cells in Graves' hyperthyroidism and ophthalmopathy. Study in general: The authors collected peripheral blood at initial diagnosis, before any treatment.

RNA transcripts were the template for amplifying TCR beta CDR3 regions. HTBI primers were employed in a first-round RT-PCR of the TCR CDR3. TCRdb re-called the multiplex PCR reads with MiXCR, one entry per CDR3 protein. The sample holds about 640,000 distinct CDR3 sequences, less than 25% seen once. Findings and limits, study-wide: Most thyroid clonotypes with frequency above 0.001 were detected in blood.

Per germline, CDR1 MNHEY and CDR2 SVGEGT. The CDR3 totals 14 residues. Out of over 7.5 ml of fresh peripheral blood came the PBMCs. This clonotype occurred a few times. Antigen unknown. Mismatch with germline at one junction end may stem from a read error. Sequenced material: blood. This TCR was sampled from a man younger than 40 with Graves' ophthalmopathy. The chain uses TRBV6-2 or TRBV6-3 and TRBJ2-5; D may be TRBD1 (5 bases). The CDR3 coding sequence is TGTGCCAGCAGTAACTCGGACAACCAAGAGACCCAGTACTTC. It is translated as CASSNSDNQETQYF.